The rows below give T cell receptor beta chains drawn from one sample of a study of CD8 T cells in ankylosing spondylitis. One entry per CDR3 protein results from TCRdb running MiXCR on the 5' RACE reads. The data contain roughly 250,000 distinct CDR3 sequences, about 10% of them singletons. Material: blood, either unsorted or a sorted T cell fraction (not recorded which). These receptors were taken from a male donor with ankylosing spondylitis or in good health (not recorded which). CDR3s include the opening cysteine and the closing phenylalanine or tryptophan. The D gene is left open where the match is weak. Clone size is not always given. Where it is, it says once, few, many or a class for expanded clones.

clone size	V gene	J gene	D gene	CDR3 protein	CDR3 DNA
few	TRBV7-2	TRBJ1-1	-	CASSLDGYTEAFF	TGTGCCAGCAGCCTAGACGGGTACACTGAAGCTTTCTTT
many	TRBV30	TRBJ1-1	-	CAWSVGQGINTEAFF	TGTGCCTGGAGTGTAGGCCAGGGGATAAACACTGAAGCTTTCTTT
many	TRBV20-1	TRBJ2-1	-	CSAELAYNEQFF	TGCAGTGCCGAGCTGGCCTACAATGAGCAGTTCTTC
-	TRBV2	TRBJ1-5	-	CASRTGTRDQPQHF	TGTGCCAGCAGGACCGGGACAAGAGATCAGCCCCAGCATTTT
-	TRBV12-3/TRBV12-4	TRBJ2-1	TRBD1	CASSVGTGRREQFF	TGTGCCAGCAGTGTAGGGACAGGCCGGCGGGAGCAGTTCTTC
few	TRBV12-3/TRBV12-4	TRBJ1-5	-	CASSLRGGSNQPQHF	TGTGCCAGCAGTTTAAGGGGGGGAAGCAATCAGCCCCAGCATTTT
few	TRBV4-1	TRBJ2-2	TRBD2	CASSRGAYSGRSLNGELFF	TGCGCCAGCAGCCGGGGAGCTTATAGCGGGAGGTCTTTGAACGGGGAGCTGTTTTTT
-	TRBV7-2	TRBJ1-1	-	CASSPARTSNTEAFF	TGTGCCAGCAGCCCGGCCCGAACCTCGAACACTGAAGCTTTCTTT
-	TRBV3-1	TRBJ2-3	TRBD2	CASSQDLSGVLDTQYF	TGTGCCAGCAGCCAAGACCTCAGCGGGGTATTGGATACGCAGTATTTT
many	TRBV16	TRBJ1-1	-	CASSQGTYRGYTEAFF	TGTGCCAGCAGCCAAGGAACTTATAGGGGGTACACTGAAGCTTTCTTT
-	TRBV7-2	TRBJ1-2	-	CASSLGGLLGYTF	TGTGCCAGCAGCTTAGGAGGCCTTTTGGGCTACACCTTC
many	TRBV7-8	TRBJ2-7	TRBD2	CASSFTRDYSYEQYF	TGTGCCAGCAGCTTTACTCGGGACTACAGCTACGAGCAGTACTTC
many	TRBV7-8	TRBJ2-7	TRBD1	CASSFSGQGSSYEQYF	TGTGCCAGCAGCTTCTCAGGACAGGGAAGTTCCTACGAGCAGTACTTC
many	TRBV5-1	TRBJ2-7	TRBD1	CASSRQGWYEQYF	TGCGCCAGCAGCAGACAGGGATGGTACGAGCAGTACTTC
many	TRBV4-2	TRBJ2-1	-	CASSPGGGEVNEQFF	TGTGCCAGCAGCCCAGGAGGGGGAGAAGTCAATGAGCAGTTCTTC
-	TRBV18	TRBJ1-2	-	CASSPLSAQGLNYGYTF	TGTGCCAGCTCGCCGCTCTCCGCACAGGGACTGAACTATGGCTACACCTTC
-	TRBV28	TRBJ2-5	-	CASTLGRGRRFIQETQYF	TGTGCCAGCACCCTCGGGAGGGGGCGCCGGTTTATTCAAGAGACCCAGTACTTC
few	TRBV29-1	TRBJ2-3	TRBD1	CSVEPGDRLTTDTQYF	TGCAGCGTTGAGCCGGGGGACAGGTTAACCACAGATACGCAGTATTTT
many	TRBV5-1	TRBJ2-6	-	CASSSSGVGANVLTF	TGCGCCAGCAGCTCCTCCGGGGTAGGGGCCAACGTCCTGACTTTC
many	TRBV12-3/TRBV12-4	TRBJ2-2	TRBD1	CASRAPGQGSGELFF	TGTGCCAGCAGAGCTCCGGGACAGGGCTCCGGGGAGCTGTTTTTT
many	TRBV5-6	TRBJ2-7	-	CASSQMQVPLHEQYF	TGTGCCAGCAGCCAAATGCAGGTCCCCTTGCACGAGCAGTACTTC
many	TRBV7-9	TRBJ1-2	-	CASSLGGQDGYTF	TGTGCCAGCAGCTTAGGTGGGCAGGATGGCTACACCTTC
many	TRBV30	TRBJ1-6	-	CAWSSNSPLHF	TGTGCCTGGAGTTCGAATTCACCCCTCCACTTT
many	TRBV5-1	TRBJ2-5	-	CASSLEARAKETQYF	TGCGCCAGCAGCTTGGAGGCCAGGGCGAAAGAGACCCAGTACTTC
-	TRBV27	TRBJ1-4	-	CASSLGRDLNGKLFF	TGTGCCAGCAGTTTAGGCAGAGACCTGAATGGAAAACTGTTTTTT
-	TRBV7-2	TRBJ1-2	TRBD1	CASSVRRGQGSSYTF	TGTGCCAGCAGCGTAAGGAGGGGACAGGGGAGCAGCTACACCTTC
many	TRBV2	TRBJ2-2	TRBD1	CASRGQGNTGELFF	TGTGCCAGCAGGGGACAGGGGAACACCGGGGAGCTGTTTTTT
many	TRBV12-3/TRBV12-4	TRBJ2-1	-	CASTASLDNEQFF	TGTGCCAGCACTGCTAGTCTCGACAATGAGCAGTTCTTC
few	TRBV18	TRBJ2-1	TRBD2	CASSPGLAGLNEQFF	TGTGCCAGCTCCCCGGGACTAGCGGGGCTCAATGAGCAGTTCTTC
-	TRBV29-1	TRBJ2-5	TRBD1	CSVDRGGAGAQYF	TGCAGCGTCGACAGGGGGGGGGCCGGGGCCCAGTACTTC
many	TRBV3-1	TRBJ1-3	-	CASSQNSLNTIYF	TGTGCCAGCAGCCAAAACAGTTTAAACACCATATATTTT
many	TRBV3-1	TRBJ2-1	-	CASSLYEGGHNEQFF	TGTGCCAGCAGCCTATATGAGGGGGGCCACAATGAGCAGTTCTTC
many	TRBV20-1	TRBJ2-7	-	CSARGTSTYEQYF	TGCAGTGCTAGGGGGACTTCGACCTACGAGCAGTACTTC
-	TRBV6-2/TRBV6-3	TRBJ1-1	-	CASSGGSVTEAFF	TGTGCCAGCTCGGGCGGGAGTGTGACTGAAGCTTTCTTT
many	TRBV9	TRBJ2-1	TRBD1	CASSVAGQGIFDNEQFF	TGTGCCAGCAGCGTAGCCGGACAGGGGATATTCGACAATGAGCAGTTCTTC
many	TRBV6-1	TRBJ2-1	-	CASSEKGQGKPYNEQFF	TGTGCCAGCAGTGAGAAGGGGCAGGGAAAGCCTTACAATGAGCAGTTCTTC
many	TRBV29-1	TRBJ1-1	TRBD1	CSGIPGGSAGTEAFF	TGCAGCGGTATTCCAGGGGGCTCAGCGGGGACTGAAGCTTTCTTT
many	TRBV21-1	TRBJ1-5	-	CASSKISRLSNQPQHF	TGTGCCAGCAGCAAAATCTCGAGGCTTAGCAATCAGCCCCAGCATTTT
-	TRBV18	TRBJ1-5	-	CASSRDRNQPQHF	TGTGCCAGCTCACGAGACAGAAATCAGCCCCAGCATTTT
-	TRBV5-5	TRBJ2-4	-	CTSSPLGRENIQYF	TGTACCAGCAGCCCCCTTGGCAGGGAGAACATTCAGTACTTC
many	TRBV20-1	TRBJ2-5	TRBD1	CSARTGMGETQYF	TGCAGTGCACGGACAGGGATGGGGGAGACCCAGTACTTC